The clone carrying this TCR beta chain came up a few times. Antigen unknown. This sample is drawn from a study of regulatory T cells in long-lasting Graves disease. CDR3 length: 15 residues. J gave up 2 bases and V 5 bases, and 7 bases lay outside the gene matches. Germline V lookup: CDR1 SGHTA, CDR2 FQGNSA. Sample time point: persistent/refractory GD, antithyroid drugs over 5 years with positive TRAb. PBMCs were the source of the RNA used for TCR sequencing. General observations from the study: Among samples with persistent disease, TRBV28, TRBJ1-2 and TRBJ2-5 were favored. Exclusively peripheral blood, rather than thyroid tissue, was studied. Persistent Graves' patients possessed reduced TCR diversity relative to recently diagnosed ones. Owing to a sample size that was small, accuracy may have been reduced.

Through Arm-PCR of CDR3 regions and iRepertoire HTBI primers, TCR beta libraries were built. TCRdb used MiXCR to reprocess the multiplex PCR reads, holding one entry per CDR3 protein. The data hold around 340,000 distinct CDR3 sequences, with about 20% observed a single time. The V and J genes are TRBV7-2 and TRBJ2-3; 7 nucleotides line up with TRBD1. The sample consisted of peripheral blood mononuclear cells (PBMCs), taken when the disease was refractory, from a patient treated with antithyroid drugs. This TCR was recovered from a female donor with Graves disease. CDR3 in amino acids: CASSTWTGFTDTQYF. CDR3 nucleotide sequence: TGTGCCAGCAGCACCTGGACAGGCTTCACAGATACGCAGTATTTT. Combining the CDR3 with reference TRBV7-2 and TRBJ2-3 gives the whole variable domain GAGVSQSPSNKVTEKGKDVELRCDPISGHTALYWYRQSLGQGLEFLIYFQGNSAPDKSGLPSDRFSAERTGGSVSTLTIQRTQQEDSAVYLCASSTWTGFTDTQYFGPGTRLTVL.